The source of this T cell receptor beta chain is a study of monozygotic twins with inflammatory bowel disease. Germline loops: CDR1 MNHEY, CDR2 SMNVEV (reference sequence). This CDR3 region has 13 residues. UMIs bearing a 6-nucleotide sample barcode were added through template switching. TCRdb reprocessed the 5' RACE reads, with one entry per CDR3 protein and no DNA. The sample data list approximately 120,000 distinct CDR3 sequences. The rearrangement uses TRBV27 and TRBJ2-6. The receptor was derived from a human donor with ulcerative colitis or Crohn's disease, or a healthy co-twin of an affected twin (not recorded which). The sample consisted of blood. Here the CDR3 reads CASRWSGANVLTF.